This T cell receptor beta chain appears in the sequencing data of a study of T cells in Graves' hyperthyroidism and ophthalmopathy. Study outcomes and limitations: The model predicted ophthalmopathy a median around seven months before onset.

Comments on this clonotype: The antigen remains unidentified.

The CDR3 loop spans 15 amino acids. V lost 3 bases and J lost 2, with 12 bases in between. The germline gives CDR1 SGHTA, CDR2 FQGNSA. Amplification yielded TCR beta CDR3 regions, with RNA transcripts as the source. First-round RT-PCR of the TCR CDR3 relied on the HTBI primer set. Using its own MiXCR run on the multiplex PCR reads, TCRdb lists one record per CDR3 protein. Of about 360,000 distinct CDR3 sequences listed, around a quarter are singletons. Sample: blood. The clonotype comes from a man aged 50 or older with Graves' hyperthyroidism. This sequence joins TRBV7-2 and TRBJ2-3, with D perhaps TRBD2 (5 bases). The CDR3 sequence: CASSFSRLSTDTQYF. The CDR3 DNA is TGTGCCAGCAGCTTTAGTAGACTATCCACAGATACGCAGTATTTT.